The entry that follows covers one TCR beta chain sequence. These data originate in a study of cytomegalovirus exposure and HLA in healthy donors. Vbeta (60) and Jbeta (13) primers were used in the PCR. The repertoire was sequenced with immunoSEQ multiplex PCR; TCRdb's copy has only in-frame clones and lacks some. The sample table includes tens of thousands of clones. Trimming took 5 bases from V and 0 from J; bases not matched to a gene: 3. Germline V gives CDR1 GTSNPN, CDR2 SVGIG (reference sequence). The CDR3 has 14 amino acids. The clonotype comes from a woman aged 40 to 50 in good health and CMV-seronegative. The source material was PBMCs. The chain couples TRBV30 to TRBJ2-1; 8 bases match TRBD2. CDR3 sequence: CAWGGGSSYNEQFF. CDR3 DNA: TGTGCCTGGGGCGGGGGGAGCTCCTACAATGAGCAGTTCTTC.